This T cell receptor beta chain was sequenced for a study of shared clonotypes between healthy human individuals (TCRdb year 2020). About the full investigation: The cohort included three men and a couple of women between 18 and 49 years of age. Leukapheresis yielded between about 0.85 and 10 billion PBMCs per donor. For each donor, three plates each were used for CD4 naive and CD4 memory, two plates were used for CD8 naive, and one plate was used for CD8 memory. To estimate repertoire size and how much clonotypes are shared between individuals, the study performed deep sequencing of blood TCR repertoires from roughly five healthy adults. Different laboratories and diverse techniques were used to prepare libraries and sequence TCR repertoires, to increase sequencing depth and limit assay-specific biases.

Overall study outcomes, separate from this receptor: Based on pairwise subsampling, the degree of clonotype sharing among donors was expected to be affected by sequencing depth. Compared with non-shared clonotypes, the clonotypes found in all four sorted-subset donors had higher generation probabilities. The small number of donors limited the genetic and exposure-history diversity represented. About 5% of naive CD4, 3.5% of naive CD8, about 2.1% of memory CD4, and 0.35% to 0.5% of memory CD8 clonotypes were shared across a few donors. Naive subsets generally had larger estimated clonotype richness than memory subsets. Even with the large sequencing depth, rarefaction of the sorted-subset datasets indicated that sequencing was incomplete. Only blood was sampled, and tissue TCR repertoires likely differ from those in blood.

Using the deep immunoSEQ assay, TCR CDR3 regions were amplified from genomic DNA by multiplex PCR. For each cell subset, the extracted genomic DNA was distributed evenly across all wells of several immunoSEQ 96-well plates, and each plate served as one replicate. For sorted subsets, approximately 200 ng of genomic DNA, equivalent to around 31,000 T cell genomes, went into each replicate PCR. The purified libraries were quantified using a Qubit 3.0 fluorometer, sized with a Bioanalyzer 2100, and then quantified again using the KAPA Library Quantification kit. A separate single-read 150-cycle Illumina NextSeq 550 flow cell was used to sequence each immunoSEQ 96-well plate. As for the original processing: Because the immunoSEQ output included only junctional sequences and no quality scores, the filtering could not be the same as the filtering used for full-length reads. Sequences were annotated with PyIR, a Python wrapper for IgBLAST v1.9, using IMGT germline references to assign V/J genes and CDR3. Any read was removed if the V/J assignment was weak (E-value above 1e-6), the CDR3 was missing, or the read contained stop codons, out-of-frame junctions, or ambiguous translated residues. V3J clonotypes were defined as sequences sharing the same inferred V gene, J gene, and CDR3 amino acid sequence. The percentage overlap between two repertoires was calculated by dividing the number of shared unique clonotypes by the size of the smaller repertoire. Richness of each repertoire was evaluated using RTK rarefaction, the Chao1 estimator, and Recon v2.1 estimates of unobserved clonotypes. Generation probabilities were computed with OLGA for all TCRbeta clonotypes obtained by the gDNA method from four donors. The clones in this table, taken by TCRdb from immuneACCESS, are in-frame only. Not every clone is retained; where verified, under half of the shortfall comes from an unresolved V gene, and the cause of the rest is unknown. V and J calls and clone size are given by that table; D and trimming were obtained from the DNA. The table for this sample lists 1,400,000 or so clones; approximately 98.5% of them were counted only once. Under 0.45% of the sample belongs to the ten largest clones.

Trimming removed 3 bases from V and 8 bases from J; the gene matches leave 9 bases unexplained. The germline V gene supplies CDR1 MDHEN and CDR2 SYDVKM. From the cysteine through the phenylalanine, the CDR3 covers 15 amino acids. The kept DNA is CDR3 alone, 45 bases in frame from the first base. The donors were healthy, HIV-negative adults with no recently reported acute infections or vaccinations. Only Caucasian adults living in Nashville, Tennessee, USA were represented among the donors. Magnetic negative selection was used to enrich CD4+ T cells, after which naive cells were positively selected on CD45RA and the negative fraction became the memory subset. Blood was collected by leukapheresis, and PBMCs were isolated by Ficoll-Histopaque density gradient centrifugation and then cryopreserved in liquid nitrogen vapor phase. Analytical flow cytometry was used to check the purity and quantity of every magnetically sorted T cell population. Genomic DNA was isolated from each sorted fraction and quantified by UV absorbance on a Nanodrop 2000c.

Concerning this clone itself: Its antigen is currently not known. Within one base of it there is no much larger clone, and no base qualities were kept.

The TCR originated in a man aged 25 to 40 in good health. The V and J genes are TRBV28 and TRBJ2-1; 8 of the junction bases match TRBD1. The sequenced sample consisted of naive CD4+ T cells sorted from blood. The cell subset or site label corresponds to: CD45RA+ positively selected. The CDR3 corresponds to CASSFPRQGADEQFF. The nucleotide sequence is given as TGTGCCAGCAGTTTTCCTCGGCAGGGGGCAGATGAGCAGTTCTTC. Joined to the reference TRBV28 and TRBJ2-1 proteins, this CDR3 gives the full variable domain: DVKVTQSSRYLVKRTGEKVFLECVQDMDHENMFWYRQDPGLGLRLIYFSYDVKMKEKGDIPEGYSVSREKKERFSLILESASTNQTSMYLCASSFPRQGADEQFFGPGTRLTVL.